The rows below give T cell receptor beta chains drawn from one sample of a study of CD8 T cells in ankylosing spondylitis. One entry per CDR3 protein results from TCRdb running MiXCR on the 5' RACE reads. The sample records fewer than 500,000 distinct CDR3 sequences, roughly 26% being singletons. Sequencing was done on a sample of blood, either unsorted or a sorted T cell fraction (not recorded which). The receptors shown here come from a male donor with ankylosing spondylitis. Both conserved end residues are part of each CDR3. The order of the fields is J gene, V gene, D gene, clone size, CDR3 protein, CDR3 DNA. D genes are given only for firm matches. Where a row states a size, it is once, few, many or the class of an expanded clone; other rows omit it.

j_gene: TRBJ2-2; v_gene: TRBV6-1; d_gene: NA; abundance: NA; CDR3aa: CASTYPIRPNTGELFF; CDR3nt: TGTGCCAGCACATACCCTATCCGCCCCAACACCGGGGAGCTGTTTTTT
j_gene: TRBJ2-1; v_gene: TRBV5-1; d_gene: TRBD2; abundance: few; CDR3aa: CASSSTSGSRSSYNEQFF; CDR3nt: TGCGCCAGCAGCTCGACTAGCGGGAGCCGAAGCTCCTACAATGAGCAGTTCTTC
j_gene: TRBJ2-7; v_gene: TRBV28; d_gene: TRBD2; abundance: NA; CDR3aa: CASGLASSYEQYF; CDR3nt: TGTGCCAGCGGACTAGCGAGCTCCTACGAGCAGTACTTC
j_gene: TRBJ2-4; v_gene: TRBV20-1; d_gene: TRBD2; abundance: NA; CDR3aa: CSARASGRNIQYF; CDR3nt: TGCAGTGCTAGAGCTAGCGGGAGGAACATTCAGTACTTC
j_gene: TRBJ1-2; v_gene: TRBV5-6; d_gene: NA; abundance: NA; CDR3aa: CASSSIQVQRNYGYTF; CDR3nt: TGTGCCAGCAGCTCGATTCAGGTGCAAAGGAACTATGGCTACACCTTC
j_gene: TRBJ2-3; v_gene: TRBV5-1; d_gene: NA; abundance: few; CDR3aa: CASSPSTVRTDTQYF; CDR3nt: TGCGCCAGCAGCCCCTCGACGGTACGCACAGATACGCAGTATTTT
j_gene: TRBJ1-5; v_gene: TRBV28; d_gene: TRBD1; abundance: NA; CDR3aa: CASWTGNQPQHF; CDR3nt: TGTGCCAGCTGGACAGGGAATCAGCCCCAGCATTTT
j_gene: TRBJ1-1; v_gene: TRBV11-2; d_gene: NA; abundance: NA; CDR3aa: CASSLVQDTEAFF; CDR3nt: TGTGCCAGCAGCTTAGTTCAAGACACTGAAGCTTTCTTT
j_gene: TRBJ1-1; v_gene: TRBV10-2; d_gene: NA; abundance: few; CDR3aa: CASSDLAGLSTEAFF; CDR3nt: TGCGCCAGCAGTGATCTGGCGGGTCTGTCCACTGAAGCTTTCTTT
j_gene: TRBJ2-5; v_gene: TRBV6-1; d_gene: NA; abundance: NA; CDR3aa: CASSPTTTGTEETQYF; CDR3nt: TGTGCCAGCAGCCCTACTACGACGGGGACGGAAGAGACCCAGTACTTC
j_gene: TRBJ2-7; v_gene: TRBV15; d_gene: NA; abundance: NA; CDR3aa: CATSTVLTGTYEQYF; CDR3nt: TGTGCCACCAGCACAGTTTTGACAGGAACCTACGAGCAGTACTTC
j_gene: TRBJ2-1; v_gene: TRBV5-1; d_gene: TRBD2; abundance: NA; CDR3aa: CASSQGLAGGTHSYNEQFF; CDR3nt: TGCGCCAGCAGTCAAGGGCTAGCGGGAGGAACCCACTCCTACAATGAGCAGTTCTTC
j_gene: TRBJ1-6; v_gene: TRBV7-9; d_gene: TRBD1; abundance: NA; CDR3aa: CASSRDRSMNSPLHF; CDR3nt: TGTGCCAGCAGCCGGGACAGGTCCATGAATTCACCCCTCCACTTT
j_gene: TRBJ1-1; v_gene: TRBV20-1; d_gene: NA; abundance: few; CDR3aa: CSATSQVNTEAFF; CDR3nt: TGCAGTGCTACATCACAGGTGAACACTGAAGCTTTCTTT
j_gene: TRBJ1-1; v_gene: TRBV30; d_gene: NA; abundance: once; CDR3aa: CAWGRRGPLNTEAFF; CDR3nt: TGTGCCTGGGGGCGCCGGGGCCCACTGAACACTGAAGCTTTCTTT
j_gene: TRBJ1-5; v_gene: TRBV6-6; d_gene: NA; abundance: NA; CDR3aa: CASSRGDNQPQHF; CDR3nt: TGTGCCAGCTCTAGGGGGGACAATCAGCCCCAGCATTTT
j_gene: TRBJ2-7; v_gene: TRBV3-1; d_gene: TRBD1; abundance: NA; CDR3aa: CASSQWQGAYEQYF; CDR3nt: TGTGCCAGCAGCCAATGGCAGGGGGCCTACGAGCAGTACTTC
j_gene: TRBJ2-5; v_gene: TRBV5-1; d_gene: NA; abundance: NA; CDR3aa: CASSLGSLGVGETQYF; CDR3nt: TGCGCCAGCAGCTTGGGCTCCCTAGGGGTCGGAGAGACCCAGTACTTC
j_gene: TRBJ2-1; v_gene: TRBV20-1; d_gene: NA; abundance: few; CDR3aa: CSARHTLGGRDPWMAREQFF; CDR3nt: TGCAGTGCTCGCCACACCCTCGGAGGACGGGATCCCTGGATGGCAAGGGAGCAGTTCTTC
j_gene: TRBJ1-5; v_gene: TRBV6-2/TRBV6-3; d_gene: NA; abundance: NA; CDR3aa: CASSYGGQPQHF; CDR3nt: TGTGCCAGCAGTTATGGGGGGCAGCCCCAGCATTTT
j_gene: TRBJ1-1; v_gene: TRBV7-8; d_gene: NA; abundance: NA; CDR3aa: CASSTGRDTEAFF; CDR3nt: TGTGCCAGCAGCACCGGAAGGGACACTGAAGCTTTCTTT
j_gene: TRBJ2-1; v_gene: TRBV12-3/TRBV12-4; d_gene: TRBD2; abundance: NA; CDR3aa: CASSLAGTSGNEQFF; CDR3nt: TGTGCCAGCAGTTTAGCCGGGACTAGCGGGAATGAGCAGTTCTTC
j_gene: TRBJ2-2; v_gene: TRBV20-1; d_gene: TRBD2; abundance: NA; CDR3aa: CSARDGLAGGELFF; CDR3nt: TGCAGTGCTAGAGATGGGCTAGCGGGCGGGGAGCTGTTTTTT
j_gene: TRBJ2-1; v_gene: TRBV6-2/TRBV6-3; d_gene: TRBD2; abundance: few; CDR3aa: CASSLWTSENGEQFF; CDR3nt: TGTGCCAGCAGTTTGTGGACTAGCGAGAACGGTGAGCAGTTCTTC
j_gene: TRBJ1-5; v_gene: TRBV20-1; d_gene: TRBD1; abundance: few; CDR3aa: CSAGGQGGYQPQHF; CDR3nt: TGCAGTGCCGGGGGACAGGGAGGCTATCAGCCCCAGCATTTT
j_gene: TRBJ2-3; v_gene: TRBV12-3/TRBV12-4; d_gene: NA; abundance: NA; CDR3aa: CASSLVSMGTDTQYF; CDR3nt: TGTGCCAGCAGTCTCGTTAGCATGGGCACAGATACGCAGTATTTT
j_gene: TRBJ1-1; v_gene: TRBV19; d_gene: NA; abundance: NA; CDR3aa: CASSPRRLNTEAFF; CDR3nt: TGTGCCAGTAGTCCCCGACGGTTGAACACTGAAGCTTTCTTT
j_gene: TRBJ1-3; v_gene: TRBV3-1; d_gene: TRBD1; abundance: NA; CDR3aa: CACSQPGQGSGNTIYF; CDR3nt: TGTGCCTGCAGCCAACCGGGACAGGGCTCGGGAAACACCATATATTTT
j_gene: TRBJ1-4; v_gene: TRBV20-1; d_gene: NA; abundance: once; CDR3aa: CSGLKGFGYEKLFF; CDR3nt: TGCAGCGGACTTAAGGGATTCGGGTATGAAAAACTGTTTTTT
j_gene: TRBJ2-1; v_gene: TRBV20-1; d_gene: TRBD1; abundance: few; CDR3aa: CSAGDRGQVNEQFF; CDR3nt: TGCAGTGCTGGGGACAGGGGCCAAGTGAATGAGCAGTTCTTC
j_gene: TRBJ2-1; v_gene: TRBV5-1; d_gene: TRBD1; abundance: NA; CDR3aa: CASSRGQAAYNEQFF; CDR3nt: TGCGCCAGCAGCAGGGGACAGGCCGCCTACAATGAGCAGTTCTTC
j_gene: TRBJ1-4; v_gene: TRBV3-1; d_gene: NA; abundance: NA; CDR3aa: CASSHGVTNEKLFF; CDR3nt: TGTGCCAGCAGCCACGGGGTGACTAATGAAAAACTGTTTTTT
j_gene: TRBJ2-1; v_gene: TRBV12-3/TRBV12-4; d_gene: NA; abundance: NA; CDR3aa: CASRPPGTPSYNEQFF; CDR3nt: TGTGCCAGCAGGCCACCCGGGACTCCTTCCTACAATGAGCAGTTCTTC
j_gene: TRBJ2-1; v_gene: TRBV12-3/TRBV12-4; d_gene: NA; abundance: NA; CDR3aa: CASSWSGPSYNEQFF; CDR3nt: TGTGCCAGCAGTTGGAGCGGGCCATCCTACAATGAGCAGTTCTTC
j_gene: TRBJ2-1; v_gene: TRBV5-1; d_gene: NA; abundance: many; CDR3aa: CASSPSSYNEQFF; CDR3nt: TGTGCCAGCAGTCCTAGTTCCTACAATGAGCAGTTCTTC
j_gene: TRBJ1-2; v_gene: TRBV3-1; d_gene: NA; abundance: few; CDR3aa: CASSQGGGLGYTF; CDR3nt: TGTGCCAGCAGCCAAGGGGGAGGGCTCGGCTACACCTTC
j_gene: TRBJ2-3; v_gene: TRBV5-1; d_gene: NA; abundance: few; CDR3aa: CASSLAGPSDTQYF; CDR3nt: TGCGCCAGCAGCTTGGCAGGACCTTCAGATACGCAGTATTTT
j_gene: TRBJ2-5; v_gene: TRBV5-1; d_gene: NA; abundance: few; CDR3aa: CASSRGTLQETQYF; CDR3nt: TGCGCCAGCAGCCGAGGGACATTACAAGAGACCCAGTACTTC
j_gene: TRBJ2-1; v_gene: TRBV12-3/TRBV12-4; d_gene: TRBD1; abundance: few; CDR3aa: CASSNRQGSYNEQFF; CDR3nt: TGTGCCAGCAGCAACCGACAGGGCTCCTACAATGAGCAGTTCTTC
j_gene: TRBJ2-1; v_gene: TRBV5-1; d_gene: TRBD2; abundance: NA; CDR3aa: CASSLGIGLAGDGDEQFF; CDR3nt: TGCGCCAGCAGCTTGGGAATAGGACTAGCGGGAGATGGGGATGAGCAGTTCTTC
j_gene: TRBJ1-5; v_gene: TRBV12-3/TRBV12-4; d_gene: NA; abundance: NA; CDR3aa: CASSFGRDFQPQHF; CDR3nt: TGTGCCAGCAGTTTTGGCAGGGATTTCCAGCCCCAGCATTTT
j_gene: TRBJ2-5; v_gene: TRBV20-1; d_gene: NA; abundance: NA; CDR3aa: CSASDDQTRETQYF; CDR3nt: TGCAGTGCTAGCGACGACCAAACTCGAGAGACCCAGTACTTC
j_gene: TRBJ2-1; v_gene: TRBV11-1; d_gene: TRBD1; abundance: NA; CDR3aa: CASSDRGRGNEQFF; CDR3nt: TGTGCCAGCAGCGACAGGGGGCGCGGCAATGAGCAGTTCTTC
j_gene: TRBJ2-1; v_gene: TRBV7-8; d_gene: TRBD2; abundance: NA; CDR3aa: CASSLLAGLFYNEQFF; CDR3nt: TGTGCCAGCAGCCTCCTAGCGGGACTATTCTACAATGAGCAGTTCTTC
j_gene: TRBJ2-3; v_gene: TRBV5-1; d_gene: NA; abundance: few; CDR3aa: CASSLGLPFSDTQYF; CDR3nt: TGCGCCAGCAGCTTGGGACTACCGTTTTCAGATACGCAGTATTTT
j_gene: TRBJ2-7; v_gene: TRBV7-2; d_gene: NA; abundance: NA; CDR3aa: CASSLTHYEQYF; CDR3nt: TGTGCCAGCAGCTTAACACATTACGAGCAGTACTTC
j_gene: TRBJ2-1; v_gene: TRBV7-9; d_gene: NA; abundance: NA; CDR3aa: CASEDGRREQFF; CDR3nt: TGTGCCTCTGAGGACGGCCGGAGGGAGCAGTTCTTC
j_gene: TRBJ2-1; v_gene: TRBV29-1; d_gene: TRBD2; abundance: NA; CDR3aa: CSVEVAGGIDEQFF; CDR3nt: TGCAGCGTTGAAGTCGCGGGAGGTATAGATGAGCAGTTCTTC
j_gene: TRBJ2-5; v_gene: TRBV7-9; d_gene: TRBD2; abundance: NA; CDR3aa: CASSPARAGVAETQYF; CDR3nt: TGTGCCAGCAGCCCCGCCCGGGCGGGAGTAGCAGAGACCCAGTACTTC
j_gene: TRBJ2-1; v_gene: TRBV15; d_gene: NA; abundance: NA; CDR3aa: CATSGLSDNEQFF; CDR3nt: TGTGCCACCAGTGGCCTATCGGACAATGAGCAGTTCTTC
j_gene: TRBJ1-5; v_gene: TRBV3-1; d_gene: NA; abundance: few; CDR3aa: CASSHLNSNQPQHF; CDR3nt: TGTGCCAGCAGCCACCTGAATAGCAATCAGCCCCAGCATTTT
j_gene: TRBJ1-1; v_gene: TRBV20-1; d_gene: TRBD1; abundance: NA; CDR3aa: CSARDLRRQGETEAFF; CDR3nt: TGCAGTGCTAGAGACTTAAGACGACAGGGGGAAACTGAAGCTTTCTTT
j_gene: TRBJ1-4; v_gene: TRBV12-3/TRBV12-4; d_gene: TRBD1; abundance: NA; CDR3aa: CASRAAGTGNEKLFF; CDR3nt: TGTGCCAGCAGGGCCGCCGGGACAGGAAATGAAAAACTGTTTTTT
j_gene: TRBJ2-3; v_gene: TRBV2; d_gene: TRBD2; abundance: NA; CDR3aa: CASSEALAGGYRDTQYF; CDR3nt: TGTGCCAGCAGTGAAGCGCTGGCGGGAGGGTATCGGGATACGCAGTATTTT
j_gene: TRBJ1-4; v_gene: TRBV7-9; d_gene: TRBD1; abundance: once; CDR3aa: CASSSGAQGGEKLFF; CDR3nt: TGTGCCAGCAGCTCGGGTGCGCAGGGGGGCGAAAAACTGTTTTTT